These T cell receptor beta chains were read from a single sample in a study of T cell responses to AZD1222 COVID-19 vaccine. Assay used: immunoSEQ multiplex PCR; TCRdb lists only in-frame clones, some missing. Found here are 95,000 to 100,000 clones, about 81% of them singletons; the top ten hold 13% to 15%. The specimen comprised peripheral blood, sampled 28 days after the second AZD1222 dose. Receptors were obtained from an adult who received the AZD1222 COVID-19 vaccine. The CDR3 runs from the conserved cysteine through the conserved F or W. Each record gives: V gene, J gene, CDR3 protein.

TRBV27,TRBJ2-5,CASSLGQGVQETQYF
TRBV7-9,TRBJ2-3,CASSPTGYTQYF
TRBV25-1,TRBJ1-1,CASSEYRNGVAFF
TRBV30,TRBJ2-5,CAWSFTGGVGETQYF
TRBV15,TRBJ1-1,CATSRDLMGQGASTEAFF
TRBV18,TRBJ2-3,CASSLGLAGADTQYF
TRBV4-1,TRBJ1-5,CASSQDRGQGWPQHF
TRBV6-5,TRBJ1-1,CASSYSPSMNTEAFF
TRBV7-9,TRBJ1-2,CASSSLDGYTF
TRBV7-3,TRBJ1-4,CASSLTVFEGFNEKLFF
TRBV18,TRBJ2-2,CASSPISGELFF
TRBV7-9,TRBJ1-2,CASSFEPGRNYGYTF
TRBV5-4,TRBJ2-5,CASSLELAGEETQYF
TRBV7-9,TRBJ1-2,CASSPGSYYGYTF
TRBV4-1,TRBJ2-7,CASSQNVGGHEQYF
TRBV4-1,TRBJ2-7,CASSQYERTGVYEQYF
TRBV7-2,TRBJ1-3,CASSLARTAGNTIYF
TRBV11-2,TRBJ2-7,CASSSGTSGTYEQYF
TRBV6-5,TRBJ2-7,CASSYSYQSYEQYF
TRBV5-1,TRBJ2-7,CASSTGQVGVQQYF
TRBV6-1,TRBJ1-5,CASSEVGELGNQPQHF
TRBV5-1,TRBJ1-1,CASSLGGQVNTEAFF
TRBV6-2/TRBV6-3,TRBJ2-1,CASSYRVELFF
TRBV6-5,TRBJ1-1,CASRLQRGYAEAFF
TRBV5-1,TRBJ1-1,CASSFGGMNTEAFF
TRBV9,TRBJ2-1,CASSEGTGANEQFF
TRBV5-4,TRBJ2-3,CASSLVDGRTDTQYF
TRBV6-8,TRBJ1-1,CASRRERDKSLGTEAFF
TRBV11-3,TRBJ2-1,CASSPDSSYNEQFF
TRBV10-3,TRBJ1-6,CAISQVSVNSPLHF
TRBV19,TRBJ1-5,CASTWGSQPQHF
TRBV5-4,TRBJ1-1,CASSLGHRDVTEAFF
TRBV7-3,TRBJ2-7,CASSPTSGYEQYF
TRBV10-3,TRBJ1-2,CAISDSGKANYGYTF
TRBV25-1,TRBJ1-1,CASKWDRNTEAFF
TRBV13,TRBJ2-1,CASSLEGAPPNEQFF
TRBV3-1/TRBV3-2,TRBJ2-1,CASSLGQGNNEQFF
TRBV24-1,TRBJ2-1,CATSDLGGANNNEQFF
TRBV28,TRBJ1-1,CASSLYGINTEAFF
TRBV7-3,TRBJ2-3,CASSLTPSDTQYF
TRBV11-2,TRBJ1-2,CASSQGEAGMGYTF
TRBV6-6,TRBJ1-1,CASSYSARLNTEAFF
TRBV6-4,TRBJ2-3,CASSDPSMRTFTDTQYF